A selection of T cell receptor beta chains follows, all from one sample in a study of T cell responses to AZD1222 COVID-19 vaccine. Sequenced by immunoSEQ multiplex PCR; TCRdb stores in-frame clones only, minus some. The repertoire holds tens of thousands of clones, 70% to 90% seen once, with about 6% in the top ten. This sample comprised peripheral blood, obtained 28 days after the second AZD1222 dose. The receptors were gathered from an adult who received the AZD1222 COVID-19 vaccine. CDR3s include the opening cysteine and the closing phenylalanine or tryptophan. A D gene is named only where the DNA matches it firmly. Size is stated for part of the rows, as once, few or many counts, or as a class when the clone is expanded.

TRBD2,-,TRBJ2-7,TRBV27,CASSFSTSGNYYEQYF,TGTGCCAGCAGTTTCTCAACTAGCGGGAATTACTACGAGCAGTACTTC
-,-,TRBJ2-7,TRBV6-5,CASSLEGLSSYEQYF,TGTGCCAGCAGCCTAGAGGGACTGAGCTCCTACGAGCAGTACTTC
TRBD1,once,TRBJ2-7,TRBV29-1,CSGGGGSDRASSYEQYF,TGCAGCGGCGGAGGCGGCTCCGACAGGGCGAGCTCCTACGAGCAGTACTTC
-,few,TRBJ1-4,TRBV11-2,CASSPREKLFF,TGTGCCAGCAGCCCCCGGGAAAAACTGTTTTTT
-,-,TRBJ2-2,TRBV3-1/TRBV3-2,CASSQWDFGTGELFF,TGTGCCAGCAGCCAATGGGACTTCGGGACCGGGGAGCTGTTTTTT
TRBD1,-,TRBJ2-7,TRBV5-1,CASSPDRGQYEQYF,TGCGCCAGCAGCCCAGACAGGGGTCAGTACGAGCAGTACTTC
-,-,TRBJ1-3,TRBV10-2,CASSSGRISGNTIYF,TGCGCCAGCAGTTCGGGACGGATCTCTGGAAACACCATATATTTT
TRBD2,-,TRBJ2-1,TRBV28,CASSLPVSTSGAYNEQFF,TGTGCCAGCAGTTTACCGGTATCGACTAGCGGGGCCTACAATGAGCAGTTCTTC
TRBD1,-,TRBJ1-1,TRBV19,CASSIGQGATEAFF,TGTGCCAGTAGTATAGGTCAGGGGGCCACTGAAGCTTTCTTT
-,-,TRBJ2-3,TRBV18,CASSRPWDFKGDTDTQYF,TGTGCCAGCTCACGTCCCTGGGACTTTAAAGGGGACACAGATACGCAGTATTTT
-,-,TRBJ2-7,TRBV3-1/TRBV3-2,CASSQEGVGEQYF,TGTGCCAGCAGCCAAGAAGGGGTGGGCGAGCAGTACTTC
-,once,TRBJ1-3,TRBV5-8,CASSARQRASGNTIYF,TGTGCCAGCAGCGCTCGACAGAGAGCCTCTGGAAACACCATATATTTT
-,-,TRBJ1-6,TRBV6-5,CASTPRGSHNSPLHF,TGTGCCAGCACCCCCCGGGGGTCCCATAATTCACCCCTCCACTTT
-,-,TRBJ1-1,TRBV29-1,CSAGKAANTEAFF,TGCAGCGCTGGGAAGGCAGCTAACACTGAAGCTTTCTTT
-,-,TRBJ1-1,TRBV5-4,CASSQAGRNTEAFF,TGTGCCAGCAGCCAGGCCGGACGGAACACTGAAGCTTTCTTT
-,-,TRBJ2-7,TRBV27,CASTYRAGSYEQYF,TGTGCCAGCACTTACAGGGCAGGGAGCTACGAGCAGTACTTC
-,-,TRBJ2-2,TRBV30,CAWSVVRYTGELFF,TGTGCCTGGAGTGTTGTTCGGTACACCGGGGAGCTGTTTTTT
-,-,TRBJ2-3,TRBV20-1,CSAVHSGTQYF,TGCAGTGCTGTCCACTCTGGGACGCAGTATTTT
TRBD2,-,TRBJ2-1,TRBV11-3,CASSTSGAEQFF,TGTGCCAGCAGTACTAGCGGGGCTGAGCAGTTCTTC
TRBD1,-,TRBJ1-1,TRBV7-2,CASKFDRGRTEAFF,TGTGCCAGCAAATTCGACAGGGGGCGAACTGAAGCTTTCTTT
TRBD1,-,TRBJ2-7,TRBV30,CAWAPGTGVYEQYF,TGTGCCTGGGCCCCCGGGACAGGAGTTTACGAGCAGTACTTC
-,-,TRBJ2-2,TRBV12-3/TRBV12-4,CASRPRDTGELFF,TGTGCCAGCAGACCCAGGGACACCGGGGAGCTGTTTTTT
-,-,TRBJ1-1,TRBV7-9,CAAQRQAGTEAFF,TGTGCCGCCCAGAGACAGGCAGGCACTGAAGCTTTCTTT
-,-,TRBJ2-5,TRBV15,CATSRGPGRSQETQYF,TGTGCCACCAGCAGGGGCCCGGGAAGGTCCCAAGAGACCCAGTACTTC
-,-,TRBJ2-7,TRBV3-1/TRBV3-2,CASSQDPGRSSYEQYF,TGTGCCAGCAGCCAAGATCCGGGGAGGAGTTCCTACGAGCAGTACTTC
TRBD2,-,TRBJ2-1,TRBV11-3,CASSKGLAGGSGEQFF,TGTGCCAGCAGCAAAGGACTAGCGGGAGGAAGCGGTGAGCAGTTCTTC
-,-,TRBJ1-6,TRBV5-6,CASSLRSADSPLHF,TGTGCCAGCAGCTTGCGCTCTGCCGATTCACCCCTCCACTTT
TRBD1,-,TRBJ1-5,TRBV6-5,CASRRTGGGGQPQHF,TGTGCCAGCAGGAGGACAGGGGGAGGCGGTCAGCCCCAGCATTTT
TRBD1,-,TRBJ1-4,TRBV25-1,CASSGEDRGFEKLFF,TGTGCCAGCAGTGGGGAGGACAGGGGTTTTGAAAAACTGTTTTTT
-,-,TRBJ2-3,TRBV28,CASTRGGAADTQYF,TGTGCCAGCACTCGAGGTGGGGCGGCAGATACGCAGTATTTT
-,-,TRBJ1-2,TRBV12-3/TRBV12-4,CASSLAYGYTF,TGTGCCAGCAGCCTGGCCTATGGCTACACCTTC
-,-,TRBJ2-3,TRBV19,CASRVVSAPGDNTQYF,TGTGCCAGTAGGGTGGTGTCAGCCCCCGGGGATAATACGCAGTATTTT
TRBD2,-,TRBJ2-1,TRBV4-3,CASSQEFVKGASGSNEQFF,TGCGCCAGCAGCCAAGAATTCGTAAAGGGGGCTAGCGGGAGTAATGAGCAGTTCTTC
TRBD1,-,TRBJ1-2,TRBV30,CAWSTFRQGNYGYTF,TGTGCCTGGAGTACCTTTAGACAGGGAAACTATGGCTACACCTTC
-,-,TRBJ2-6,TRBV7-2,CASSPGWARGANVLTF,TGTGCCAGCAGCCCAGGGTGGGCTCGGGGGGCCAACGTCCTGACTTTC
TRBD1,-,TRBJ2-2,TRBV2,CASSERTGGTGELFF,TGTGCCAGCAGTGAAAGGACAGGTGGGACCGGGGAGCTGTTTTTT
-,-,TRBJ2-7,TRBV10-2,CASQSYTYEQYF,TGCGCCAGCCAAAGCTATACCTACGAGCAGTACTTC
-,-,TRBJ2-7,TRBV21-1,CASSNLTSGRSSSYEQYF,TGTGCCAGCAGCAACCTGACTAGCGGGAGGTCGAGCTCCTACGAGCAGTACTTC
TRBD1,-,TRBJ1-5,TRBV6-5,CASEPGQGAEKPQHF,TGTGCCAGCGAACCGGGACAGGGGGCGGAGAAGCCCCAGCATTTT
-,-,TRBJ1-2,TRBV27,CASSQRDTSMGYTF,TGTGCCAGCAGTCAGCGGGACACATCTATGGGCTACACCTTC
-,-,TRBJ2-6,TRBV19,CASTGSAGANVLTF,TGTGCCAGTACCGGTTCTGCGGGGGCCAACGTCCTGACTTTC
TRBD2,-,TRBJ2-4,TRBV6-1,CASSETAASGSDRAKNIQYF,TGTGCCAGCAGTGAGACGGCCGCTAGCGGGAGTGATAGGGCCAAAAACATTCAGTACTTC
-,-,TRBJ1-6,TRBV20-1,CSASAGTTNSPLHF,TGCAGTGCTAGTGCCGGGACAACTAATTCACCCCTCCACTTT
TRBD2,-,TRBJ2-7,TRBV6-1,CASSEAVTSGFAYEQYF,TGTGCCAGCAGTGAAGCGGTGACTAGCGGGTTCGCCTACGAGCAGTACTTC
TRBD2,-,TRBJ2-7,TRBV5-4,CASSSTQEAGVYEQYF,TGTGCCAGCAGCTCCACCCAGGAAGCGGGGGTATACGAGCAGTACTTC
-,-,TRBJ2-7,TRBV12-3/TRBV12-4,CASSRWMYEQYF,TGTGCCAGCTCCCGGTGGATGTACGAGCAGTACTTC
TRBD2,-,TRBJ2-1,TRBV6-1,CASSEGLASYNEQFF,TGTGCCAGCAGTGAGGGACTAGCATCCTACAATGAGCAGTTCTTC
TRBD2,-,TRBJ2-2,TRBV2,CASRSGANTGELFF,TGTGCCAGCAGAAGCGGGGCGAACACCGGGGAGCTGTTTTTT
-,-,TRBJ2-7,TRBV7-2,CASSPGHVSYEQYF,TGTGCCAGCAGCCCGGGACACGTCTCCTACGAGCAGTACTTC
TRBD2,-,TRBJ2-6,TRBV7-2,CASSVSGSSGANVLTF,TGTGCCAGCAGTGTTAGCGGGAGCTCTGGGGCCAACGTCCTGACTTTC
-,-,TRBJ1-4,TRBV9,CASSPMEGRNEKLFF,TGTGCCAGCAGCCCGATGGAAGGGCGTAATGAAAAACTGTTTTTT
TRBD1,-,TRBJ2-1,TRBV18,CASSPRQGDNEQFF,TGTGCCAGCTCACCCCGACAGGGAGACAATGAGCAGTTCTTC
-,-,TRBJ1-3,TRBV30,CAWRTVGGAGNTIYF,TGTGCCTGGAGAACTGTCGGGGGCGCCGGAAACACCATATATTTT
TRBD1,-,TRBJ1-3,TRBV5-1,CASSGDRGPGNTIYF,TGCGCCAGCAGCGGGGACAGGGGGCCTGGAAACACCATATATTTT
TRBD1,once,TRBJ1-1,TRBV10-3,CAISAAGTGGAFF,TGTGCCATCAGTGCGGCCGGGACAGGGGGAGCTTTCTTT